A single sample gave rise to the 13 T cell receptor beta chains below, sequenced in a study of shared clonotypes between healthy human individuals. The table came from immunoSEQ multiplex PCR; TCRdb's copy has only in-frame clones and leaves some out. The sample lists over a million clones, approximately 97% occurring once. What was sequenced was naive CD4+ T cells sorted from blood. Stated subset: CD45RA+ positively selected. The source of these receptors is a man aged 30 to 45 in good health.

This sequence joins TRBV27 and TRBJ2-7; 9 bases line up with TRBD2. CDR1 MNHEY and CDR2 SMNVEV come from the germline V gene (reference sequence). Trimming removed 4 bases from V and 6 bases from J; junction bases left unmatched: 10. The CDR3 sequence is 15 residues long. The CDR3 nucleotides are TGTGCCAGCAGTTCCCATAGCGGGAGCCTTTCCGAGCAGTACTTC. Protein sequence: CASSSHSGSLSEQYF.

The chain combines TRBV5-1 with TRBJ2-2; 9 bases agree with TRBD1. The CDR3 has 15 amino acids. Germline CDR1 reads SGHRS; CDR2 reads YFSETQ. The trim removed 4 bases at V and 2 bases at J, leaving 3 bases unmatched. CDR3 coding DNA: TGCGCCAGCAGCGCGACAGGGGGAAACACCGGGGAGCTGTTTTTT. This codes for CASSATGGNTGELFF.

The chain couples TRBV9 to TRBJ2-1, with D unresolved. Trimming left V 0 bases short and J 10 bases short, with 11 bases between. The CDR3 length is 13 residues. Germline CDR1 SGDLS, CDR2 YYNGEE. The CDR3 nucleotides read TGTGCCAGCAGCGTAGAAGGGCCCCGAGAGCAGTTCTTC. This sequence encodes CASSVEGPREQFF. The entire variable domain, with the rest obtained from reference TRBV9 and TRBJ2-1, is as follows: DSGVTQTPKHLITATGQRVTLRCSPRSGDLSVYWYQQSLDQGLQFLIQYYNGEERAKGNILERFSAQQFPDLHSELNLSSLELGDSALYFCASSVEGPREQFFGPGTRLTVL.

This sequence joins TRBV18 and TRBJ2-2; D possibly corresponds to TRBD1 (6 bases). Germline V gives CDR1 KGHSH, CDR2 LQKENI. The CDR3 has 17 residues. Trimming removed 1 base at V and 5 bases at J, with 17 bases between. The CDR3 bases are TGTGCCAGCTCACCACTTAGGATCAGGGGATTGACCGGGGAGCTGTTTTTT. This translates into CASSPLRIRGLTGELFF.

J is TRBJ2-7 and V is TRBV6-1, with 8 bases that match TRBD2. V lost 4 bases and J lost 3; bases outside the gene matches: 11. Germline CDR1 and CDR2: MNHNS and SASEGT. The CDR3 runs 16 residues. CDR3 coding DNA: TGTGCCAGCAGTGCCCTTGCAGCGGGAGTCAGCTACGAGCAGTACTTC. This codes for CASSALAAGVSYEQYF.

V and J are TRBV19 and TRBJ1-5; TRBD1 matches at 9 bases. The CDR3 sequence is 16 residues long. The V gene's germline CDR1 is LNHDA and CDR2 SQIVND (reference sequence). The V gene end was trimmed by 5 bases and the J gene end by 3 bases; junction bases not matched to a gene: 8. The DNA for the CDR3 is TGTGCCAGTAGTCCCCGCTGGACAGGGGTCAATCAGCCCCAGCATTTT. Translation gives CASSPRWTGVNQPQHF.

This chain joins TRBV28 and TRBJ2-3, with 11 bases identical to TRBD2. The CDR3 contains 17 residues. The germline V gene has CDR1 MDHEN and CDR2 SYDVKM. After removal of 1 base from V and 3 bases from J, the junction contained 6 bases not matched to a gene. The CDR3: CASSLLAGGPGTDTQYF. The DNA of the CDR3 is TGTGCCAGCAGTTTATTAGCGGGAGGGCCAGGGACAGATACGCAGTATTTT. Together with reference TRBV28 and TRBJ2-3, the CDR3 gives the full variable domain: DVKVTQSSRYLVKRTGEKVFLECVQDMDHENMFWYRQDPGLGLRLIYFSYDVKMKEKGDIPEGYSVSREKKERFSLILESASTNQTSMYLCASSLLAGGPGTDTQYFGPGTRLTVL.

V and J are TRBV15 and TRBJ1-5; 9 nucleotides line up with TRBD1. The V and J ends lost 5 bases and 1 base, in that order; junction bases with no gene match: 6. The CDR3 covers 16 residues. Looked up from germline, CDR1 is LNHNV and CDR2 is YYDKDF (reference sequence). For the CDR3, the DNA is TGTGCCACCAGCGTGACAGGGGGTTGGAGCAATCAGCCCCAGCATTTT. This gives the protein CATSVTGGWSNQPQHF.

The chain links TRBV9 to TRBJ1-5, with 8 bases lining up with TRBD1. This CDR3 has 15 residues. V shed 2 bases and J 4 bases; nucleotides not matched to a gene: 5. Germline assignment: CDR1 SGDLS and CDR2 YYNGEE. CDR3 loop: CASSVGRGPNQPQHF. CDR3 nucleotide sequence: TGTGCCAGCAGCGTTGGCAGGGGGCCTAATCAGCCCCAGCATTTT.

This clone was seen more than once but under ten times. V usage is TRBV18 and J usage is TRBJ1-5; 7 bases fit TRBD1. The J segment lost 1 base and the V segment lost 2 bases, leaving 2 bases of the junction unmatched. The germline V gene has CDR1 KGHSH and CDR2 LQKENI. There are 15 residues in the CDR3. As DNA, the CDR3 is TGTGCCAGCTCACCAGGACAGGCGAGCAATCAGCCCCAGCATTTT. The encoded protein is CASSPGQASNQPQHF.

This sequence joins TRBV4-1 and TRBJ2-1, with 14 bases lining up with TRBD2. The CDR3 totals 15 residues. J lost 6 bases, V lost 5 bases, and 3 bases had no gene match. Looked up from germline, CDR1 is MGHRA and CDR2 is YSYEKL. The chain's CDR3 is CASSRTSGRTNEQFF. The CDR3 bases are TGCGCCAGCAGCAGGACTAGCGGGAGGACCAATGAGCAGTTCTTC.

The chain couples TRBV4-2 to TRBJ2-3; no clear D gene. Germline V gives CDR1 LGHNA, CDR2 YNFKEQ. The CDR3 loop spans 13 amino acids. The ends were cut back, 3 bases at V and 5 bases at J, with 9 bases in the middle. CDR3 in amino acids: CASSQKQIDTQYF. Written as DNA, the CDR3 is TGTGCCAGCAGCCAGAAACAAATAGATACGCAGTATTTT.

This chain links TRBV10-3 with TRBJ1-1; no firm D call. The CDR3 extends over 12 amino acids. V lost 5 bases to trimming and J lost 1 base, with 5 bases between them. CDR1 and CDR2 from the germline V gene are ENHRY and SYGVKD. CDR3 sequence reads: CAISIKNTEAFF. CDR3 bases: TGTGCCATCAGTATAAAGAACACTGAAGCTTTCTTT.